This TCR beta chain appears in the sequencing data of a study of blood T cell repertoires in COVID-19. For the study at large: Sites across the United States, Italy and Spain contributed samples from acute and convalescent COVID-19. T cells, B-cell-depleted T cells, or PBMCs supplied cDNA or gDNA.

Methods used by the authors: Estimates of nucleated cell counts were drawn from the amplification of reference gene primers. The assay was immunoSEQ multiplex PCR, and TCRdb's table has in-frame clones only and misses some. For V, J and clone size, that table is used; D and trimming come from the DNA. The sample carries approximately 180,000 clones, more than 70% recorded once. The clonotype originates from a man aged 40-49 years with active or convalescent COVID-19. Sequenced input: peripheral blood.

The CDR3 sequence: CASGVLDYTGNEQFF. In DNA, the CDR3 is TGTGCCAGCGGAGTATTAGACTACACGGGGAATGAGCAGTTCTTC. The rearrangement links TRBV27 to TRBJ2-1; TRBD2 might be the D (5 bases). CDR3 length: 15 amino acids. The germline V gene has CDR1 MNHEY and CDR2 SMNVEV (reference sequence). V lost 8 bases, J lost 7 bases, and 21 bases lay in between.